Following are 27 T cell receptor beta chains from one sample sequenced in a study of blood T cell repertoires in COVID-19. TCRdb's copy holds only in-frame clones and misses some; the assay was immunoSEQ multiplex PCR. The sample shows about 140,000 clones, 79% of them seen only once. Input material: peripheral blood. Receptors originate from a man between 60 and 75 years old with acute or convalescent COVID-19.

The chain recombines TRBV18 with TRBJ2-6, with D possibly TRBD2 on 5 matching bases. Trimming took off 1 base at V and 3 bases at J, with 7 bases between the two ends. Germline assignment: CDR1 KGHSH and CDR2 LQKENI. The CDR3 has 15 amino acids. The CDR3 sequence is CASSPREGGANVLTF. The CDR3 DNA follows: TGTGCCAGCTCACCACGCGAGGGTGGGGCCAACGTCCTGACTTTC. The full variable domain, rest sourced from reference TRBV18 and TRBJ2-6, is NAGVMQNPRHLVRRRGQEARLRCSPMKGHSHVYWYRQLPEEGLKFMVYLQKENIIDESGMPKERFSAEFPKEGPSILRIQQVVRGDSAAYFCASSPREGGANVLTFGAGSRLTVL.

This clone was recorded once. This rearrangement joins TRBV19 to TRBJ2-6; maybe TRBD2 (6 bases). Trimming stripped 6 bases from V and 2 bases from J, with 14 bases between. Germline loops: CDR1 LNHDA, CDR2 SQIVND (reference sequence). This CDR3 is 16 amino acids long. The CDR3 DNA reads as TGTGCCAGTAGCCCGGTGGGGGGAGCTGGGGCCAACGTCCTGACTTTC. It specifies CASSPVGGAGANVLTF.

This chain uses TRBV18 with TRBJ2-5; no definite D call. Germline CDR1 reads KGHSH; CDR2 reads LQKENI. This CDR3 is 14 amino acids long. V was clipped by 1 base and J by 3 bases, with 9 bases between them. CDR3 DNA: TGTGCCAGCTCACCACGAACTGGAGAAGAGACCCAGTACTTC. This sequence encodes CASSPRTGEETQYF.

The chain is built from TRBV7-3 and TRBJ2-2; 13 bases agree with TRBD2. Per germline, CDR1 SGHTA and CDR2 FQGTGA. J was trimmed by 4 bases and V by 5 bases; bases with no gene match: 10. The CDR3 spans 18 residues. This CDR3 reads CASSPSTSGRRSTGELFF. In nucleotides, the CDR3 is TGTGCCAGCAGCCCCTCGACTAGCGGGAGGCGGTCCACCGGGGAGCTGTTTTTT. Looking up the rest from reference TRBV7-3 and TRBJ2-2 gives the full variable domain: GAGVSQTPSNKVTEKGKYVELRCDPISGHTALYWYRQSLGQGPEFLIYFQGTGAADDSGLPNDRFFAVRPEGSVSTLKIQRTERGDSAVYLCASSPSTSGRRSTGELFFGEGSRLTVL.

CDR3 loop: CASSANRASNYGYTF. In DNA, the CDR3 is TGTGCCAGCAGCGCCAACAGGGCCTCTAACTATGGCTACACCTTC. This sequence joins TRBV7-2 and TRBJ1-2; a weak D match, TRBD1 (6 bases). Trimming shortened V by 5 bases and J by 0 bases, and 13 bases separated the two germline ends. The CDR3 is made up of 15 amino acids. The germline V gene has CDR1 SGHTA and CDR2 FQGNSA.

The J gene is TRBJ2-4, the V gene TRBV18; 12 bases agree with TRBD2. Per germline, CDR1 KGHSH and CDR2 LQKENI. The CDR3 sequence is 14 residues long. J gave up 8 bases and V 2 bases, and 1 base lay outside the gene matches. The CDR3 DNA is TGTGCCAGCTCACCATGGACTAGCGGGGACATTCAGTACTTC. Its protein is CASSPWTSGDIQYF. Drawing the rest from reference TRBV18 and TRBJ2-4, the complete variable domain is NAGVMQNPRHLVRRRGQEARLRCSPMKGHSHVYWYRQLPEEGLKFMVYLQKENIIDESGMPKERFSAEFPKEGPSILRIQQVVRGDSAAYFCASSPWTSGDIQYFGAGTRLSVL.

The chain links TRBV5-1 to TRBJ2-3; possibly TRBD2 for D (6 bases). This CDR3 spans 14 amino acids. Looked up from germline, CDR1 is SGHRS and CDR2 is YFSETQ. The V end lost 4 bases, the J end lost 2 bases, and 11 bases lay between the germline ends. CDR3 nucleotides: TGCGCCAGCAGCAAGGGACTTAACACAGATACGCAGTATTTT. Amino acids: CASSKGLNTDTQYF.

CDR3 region: CASSLSAGGGTQYF. Here the CDR3 DNA reads TGTGCCAGCAGTTTATCCGCGGGAGGAGGGACCCAGTACTTC. V usage is TRBV28 and J usage is TRBJ2-5; TRBD2 aligns across 8 bases. J lost 7 bases, V lost 1 base, and 5 bases had no gene match. Per germline, CDR1 MDHEN and CDR2 SYDVKM. This CDR3 comprises 14 residues.

V usage is TRBV5-1 and J usage is TRBJ2-7; D is perhaps TRBD1 (6 bases). CDR3 length equals 15 residues. V was clipped by 4 bases and J by 3 bases, with 17 bases between them. Germline loops: CDR1 SGHRS, CDR2 YFSETQ. CDR3 protein: CASSEGQNKGYEQYF. The CDR3 coding sequence is TGCGCCAGCAGCGAGGGACAAAACAAAGGCTACGAGCAGTACTTC.

The chain carries TRBV4-3 and TRBJ2-1; 13 nucleotides agree with TRBD2. This CDR3 has 17 amino acids. J was trimmed by 8 bases and V by 1 base; bases with no gene match: 8. Germline CDR1 is LGHNA and CDR2 is YSLEER. The CDR3 coding sequence is TGCGCCAGCAGCCAAGGCACCGGGACTAGCGGGAACTATGAGCAGTTCTTC. This sequence encodes CASSQGTGTSGNYEQFF.

The V gene is TRBV3-1 (or the pseudogene TRBV3-2), the J gene TRBJ2-3; D is possibly TRBD2 (5 bases). CDR1 and CDR2 from the germline V gene are LGHDT and YNNKEL (reference sequence). V lost 0 bases to trimming and J lost 4 bases, with 11 bases between them. CDR3 length: 15 amino acids. CDR3 sequence: CASSQELVRSDTQYF. The CDR3 nucleotides are TGTGCCAGCAGCCAAGAACTAGTTCGGTCAGATACGCAGTATTTT.

The CDR3 is CASSRDYGYTF. The CDR3 coding sequence is TGTGCCAGCAGCCGGGACTATGGCTACACCTTC. The chain recombines TRBV12-3 or TRBV12-4 with TRBJ1-2; D is ambiguous. Trimming took 6 bases from V and 3 from J, leaving 5 bases between them. This CDR3 comprises 11 residues.

The rearrangement uses TRBV29-1 and TRBJ1-4; the D is unclear. Deletions cut 0 bases from V and 4 bases from J, with 6 bases between. Germline V lookup: CDR1 SQVTM, CDR2 ANQGSEA. This CDR3 is built from 13 residues. CDR3 nucleotides: TGCAGCGTTGAAGATGGGAGTAATGAAAAACTGTTTTTT. Translated: CSVEDGSNEKLFF. Supplemented by reference TRBV29-1 and TRBJ1-4, the full variable domain reads SAVISQKPSRDICQRGTSLTIQCQVDSQVTMMFWYRQQPGQSLTLIATANQGSEATYESGFVIDKFPISRPNLTFSTLTVSNMSPEDSSIYLCSVEDGSNEKLFFGSGTQLSVL.

This clone was seen only a few times. V and J are TRBV7-3 and TRBJ1-2; D call uncertain. Trimming took off 8 bases at V and 4 bases at J, with 17 bases between the two ends. This CDR3 comprises 14 residues. Germline assignment: CDR1 SGHTA and CDR2 FQGTGA. CDR3 residues: CASRLHGDGYGYTF. CDR3 nucleotides: TGTGCCAGCCGACTACATGGTGACGGCTATGGCTACACCTTC.

The J gene is TRBJ1-2, the V gene TRBV7-9; the match to TRBD1 covers 8 bases. The germline V gene encodes CDR1 SEHNR and CDR2 FQNEAQ (reference sequence). This CDR3 is built from 18 residues. The ends lost 5 bases at V and 2 bases at J; junction bases unmatched: 16. For the CDR3, the DNA is TGTGCCAGCAGCCTCAATAATTTCCGGACAGGGACGAACTATGGCTACACCTTC. Protein: CASSLNNFRTGTNYGYTF.

The chain is built from TRBV11-2 and TRBJ1-6; D call uncertain. V shed 5 bases and J shed 8 bases, with 16 bases lying between them. This CDR3 contains 15 residues. Looked up from germline, CDR1 is SGHAT and CDR2 is FQNNGV. Here the CDR3 DNA reads TGTGCCAGCAGCCCGGACGGACTCGCCTATTCACCCCTCCACTTT. It yields the protein CASSPDGLAYSPLHF.

J is TRBJ2-5 and V is TRBV24-1; maybe TRBD1 (6 bases). Trimming stripped 1 base from V and 2 bases from J, with 10 bases between. CDR3 length: 15 amino acids. The germline gives CDR1 KGHDR, CDR2 SFDVKD. The CDR3 here is CATSDFSGTQETQYF. CDR3 sequence (DNA): TGTGCCACCAGTGATTTTTCGGGGACACAAGAGACCCAGTACTTC.

The chain links TRBV27 to TRBJ2-2; 12 bases are a match to TRBD2. V was clipped by 8 bases and J by 5 bases; unmatched bases: 15. The germline CDR1 and CDR2 sequences are MNHEY and SMNVEV (reference sequence). CDR3 length equals 18 residues. CDR3 DNA sequence: TGTGCCAGCCGACCTGGACTAGCGGGACGACTGAAGACCGGGGAGCTGTTTTTT. This translates into CASRPGLAGRLKTGELFF.

The chain links TRBV7-2 to TRBJ2-7; 9 bases fit TRBD1. Germline V gene lookup returns CDR1 SGHTA and CDR2 FQGNSA. The trim removed 5 bases at V and 6 bases at J, leaving 11 bases unmatched. The CDR3 has 15 amino acids. CDR3 sequence (DNA): TGTGCCAGCAGCCCCCCCGGGACAGGGTCCGGCGAGCAGTACTTC. Its protein is CASSPPGTGSGEQYF.

V is TRBV6-2 or TRBV6-3 and J is TRBJ1-1; 7 bases are a match to TRBD1. The length of the CDR3 is 13 residues. The germline V gene has CDR1 MNHEY and CDR2 SVGEGT. V was pared by 5 bases and J by 4 bases, with 4 bases of the junction left unmatched. CDR3 bases: TGTGCCAGCAGTAAGGGACAGATCACTGAAGCTTTCTTT. Its translation: CASSKGQITEAFF.

This clone turned up a few times. The chain links TRBV7-6 to TRBJ2-7; 10 bases line up with TRBD2. The CDR3 runs to 14 residues. Unmatched junction bases numbered 5, after V lost 8 bases and J lost 1 base. CDR1 SGHVS and CDR2 FNYEAQ come from the germline V gene. The CDR3: CASSASGRSYEQYF. The CDR3 DNA is TGTGCCAGCTCCGCTAGCGGGAGATCCTACGAGCAGTACTTC.

This clone was recorded once. The chain carries TRBV30 and TRBJ1-4; D not resolved. CDR3 length equals 15 residues. Germline CDR1 reads GTSNPN; CDR2 reads SVGIG (reference sequence). The V and J ends lost 3 bases and 0 bases respectively, with 11 bases between them. DNA for the CDR3: TGTGCCTGGAGGGCACCGGGAACAACTAATGAAAAACTGTTTTTT. This codes for CAWRAPGTTNEKLFF.

This rearrangement joins TRBV4-1 to TRBJ1-1; 7 bases align to TRBD1. The V and J ends lost 4 bases and 3 bases, in that order; junction bases with no gene match: 5. The CDR3 loop spans 14 amino acids. Germline-derived CDR1 and CDR2 are MGHRA and YSYEKL. The CDR3 DNA sequence: TGCGCCAGCAGCCCTTCGGGACAGTACACTGAAGCTTTCTTT. Its translation is CASSPSGQYTEAFF.

This clone was counted once. This chain links TRBV30 with TRBJ2-7; TRBD2 agrees at 9 bases. The germline CDR1 and CDR2 sequences are GTSNPN and SVGIG (reference sequence). The CDR3 is 14 residues long. V shed 0 bases and J 3 bases; nucleotides not matched to a gene: 3. The chain's CDR3 is CAWSVTSGVYEQYF. In nucleotides, the CDR3 is TGTGCCTGGAGTGTGACTAGCGGTGTCTACGAGCAGTACTTC.

J is TRBJ2-5 and V is TRBV24-1, with 7 bases aligning to TRBD2. The germline V gene has CDR1 KGHDR and CDR2 SFDVKD. The CDR3 loop spans 13 amino acids. V shed 7 bases and J 2 bases; nucleotides not matched to a gene: 3. CDR3 nucleotides: TGTGCCACCAGGGGGGAGGGTCAAGAGACCCAGTACTTC. This codes for CATRGEGQETQYF.

V usage is TRBV19 and J usage is TRBJ2-1; TRBD2 matches 8 bases. There are 17 residues in the CDR3. Germline-derived CDR1 and CDR2 are LNHDA and SQIVND (reference sequence). V lost 1 base, J lost 9 bases, and 14 bases stayed unmatched. The CDR3 sequence is CASSIGLAGRVTGEQFF. The CDR3 nucleotides are TGTGCCAGTAGTATAGGGCTAGCGGGCCGGGTAACAGGTGAGCAGTTCTTC.

The genes are TRBV2 and TRBJ2-1, with D perhaps matching TRBD2 (5 bases). CDR3 length: 18 amino acids. From germline, CDR1 is SNHLY and CDR2 FYNNEI. V shed 7 bases and J shed 4 bases, with 26 bases lying between them. CDR3 nucleotide sequence: TGTGCCAGCATTTTTCAACAACCCAGCTCATCGGGGTACAATGAGCAGTTCTTC. The encoded protein is CASIFQQPSSSGYNEQFF. The full variable domain, its missing parts supplied by reference TRBV2 and TRBJ2-1, is EPEVTQTPSHQVTQMGQEVILRCVPISNHLYFYWYRQILGQKVEFLVSFYNNEISEKSEIFDDQFSVERPDGSNFTLKIRSTKLEDSAMYFCASIFQQPSSSGYNEQFFGPGTRLTVL.